The rows below give T cell receptor beta chains drawn from one sample of a study of blood T cell repertoires in COVID-19. Assay used: immunoSEQ multiplex PCR; TCRdb lists only in-frame clones, some missing. The sample includes approximately 200,000 clones, 70% to 90% seen only once; the top ten take 9.5% to 12%. Sequenced: peripheral blood. The receptors originated from a human donor with active or convalescent COVID-19. The donor label of this sample is uncertain. Both conserved end residues are part of each CDR3. Each record gives: J gene, D gene, clone size, V gene, CDR3 DNA, CDR3 protein. D genes are given only for firm matches. The size entry is marked missing in some rows and otherwise reads once, few, many or a size class.

TRBJ2-1 | TRBD1 | . | TRBV7-3 | TGTGCCAGCAGCTCTACCGGGACAGGCCGGAGCTCCTACAATGAGCAGTTCTTC | CASSSTGTGRSSYNEQFF
TRBJ1-2 | . | . | TRBV7-2 | TGTGCCAGCAGCTTAGCGGGGCCTACCAACTATGGCTACACCTTC | CASSLAGPTNYGYTF
TRBJ1-1 | . | . | TRBV5-1 | TGCGCCAGCAGCTCCAATACAGAGAACACTGAAGCTTTCTTT | CASSSNTENTEAFF
TRBJ2-2 | TRBD2 | . | TRBV24-1 | TGTGCCACTGGGAGGGGAAATAGCGGGAGTACCGGGGAGCTGTTTTTT | CATGRGNSGSTGELFF
TRBJ1-1 | . | few | TRBV5-1 | TGCGCCAGCAGCTCGGCGTCGCGGAGCACTGAAGCTTTCTTT | CASSSASRSTEAFF
TRBJ1-1 | . | . | TRBV19 | TGTGCCAGTAGTATTTCTCCCCAGGTTTTCGTATACACTGAAGCTTTCTTT | CASSISPQVFVYTEAFF
TRBJ2-5 | . | . | TRBV12-3/TRBV12-4 | TGTGCCAGCAGGCTTTCGGACCAAGAGACCCAGTACTTC | CASRLSDQETQYF
TRBJ2-1 | . | . | TRBV24-1 | TGTGCCACCAGTGATCCGAGCAATGAGCAGTTCTTC | CATSDPSNEQFF
TRBJ2-5 | . | . | TRBV29-1 | TGCAGCGTAGAGTACAGGGGGGGGTTCAAAGAGACCCAGTACTTC | CSVEYRGGFKETQYF
TRBJ2-2 | . | . | TRBV6-6 | TGTGCCAGCAGTCCTTTTGCGTTGGCGAACACCGGGGAGCTGTTTTTT | CASSPFALANTGELFF
TRBJ1-6 | . | . | TRBV28 | TGTGCCAGCAGCCCACCCCCAATCGGCGGAGGGGTACCCCTCCACTTT | CASSPPPIGGGVPLHF
TRBJ1-2 | . | once | TRBV6-5 | TGTGCCAGCAGCGACCTCAGGGGAGACTATGGCTACACCTTC | CASSDLRGDYGYTF
TRBJ2-5 | TRBD2 | . | TRBV4-1 | TGCGCCAGCAGCCCCGGGACTAGCGGCCAAGAGACCCAGTACTTC | CASSPGTSGQETQYF
TRBJ1-2 | . | . | TRBV29-1 | TGCACAGGGGACTATGGCTACACCTTC | CTGDYGYTF
TRBJ2-3 | TRBD2 | once | TRBV5-1 | TGCGCCAGCAGCTTGGTACTAGCGGGAGGGGCAGATACGCAGTATTTT | CASSLVLAGGADTQYF
TRBJ2-2 | . | . | TRBV18 | TGTGCCAGCTCACCACCGCTAAGAACCGGGGAGCTGTTTTTT | CASSPPLRTGELFF
TRBJ2-1 | TRBD2 | . | TRBV5-1 | TGCGCCAGCAGCGGGCCCGCCGGGAGCGGGAACGGCTACAATGAGCAGTTCTTC | CASSGPAGSGNGYNEQFF
TRBJ2-6 | . | . | TRBV12-5 | TGTGCTAGTGCCCGGAGGGCAACTGGGGCCAACGTCCTGACTTTC | CASARRATGANVLTF
TRBJ2-1 | . | . | TRBV21-1 | TGTGCCAGCAGCAAAATAAGAGGGCTAGCGGGAGGGTTCTTC | CASSKIRGLAGGFF
TRBJ2-1 | TRBD2 | . | TRBV7-9 | TGTGCCAGCAGCCCGATAGCGGGGGGCAAGAGGTCCTACAATGAGCAGTTCTTC | CASSPIAGGKRSYNEQFF
TRBJ2-2 | TRBD1 | . | TRBV25-1 | TGTGCCAGCAGTGAAATAACAGGGGGTGTCGGGGAGCTGTTTTTT | CASSEITGGVGELFF
TRBJ1-6 | . | once | TRBV5-1 | TGCGCCAGCCAGACGGAGAGCTCCTATAATTCACCCCTCCACTTT | CASQTESSYNSPLHF
TRBJ1-6 | . | . | TRBV28 | TGTGCCAGCAGCTCCGCCGACAGACGGAATTCACCCCTCCACTTT | CASSSADRRNSPLHF
TRBJ2-2 | . | . | TRBV3-1/TRBV3-2 | TGTGCCAGCAGCTACAGGGTTAGCACCGGGGAGCTGTTTTTT | CASSYRVSTGELFF
TRBJ1-1 | . | . | TRBV30 | TGTGCCTGGACTGACATGAACACTGAAGCTTTCTTT | CAWTDMNTEAFF
TRBJ2-1 | TRBD2 | . | TRBV7-6 | TGTGCCAGCAGCCACGGACTAGCGGGGGGACCCTCCTACAATGAGCAGTTCTTC | CASSHGLAGGPSYNEQFF
TRBJ2-1 | TRBD2 | . | TRBV5-4 | TGTGCCAGCAGACCCGGGACTAGCGGGAGGGCCGGGGCTGAGCAGTTCTTC | CASRPGTSGRAGAEQFF
TRBJ2-5 | . | . | TRBV2 | TGTGCCTGGCTCGTTTGGGGGGAAGAGACCCAGTACTTC | CAWLVWGEETQYF
TRBJ1-4 | . | . | TRBV5-6 | TGTGCCAGCAGCCGGGATCCGACTAATGAAAAACTGTTTTTT | CASSRDPTNEKLFF
TRBJ1-2 | TRBD1 | . | TRBV28 | TGTGCCAGCAGTTCCCCCCGGGACAGGGATGGCTACACCTTC | CASSSPRDRDGYTF
TRBJ2-1 | . | . | TRBV20-1 | TGCAGTGCTACCGGGACTGTTGAGCAGTTCTTC | CSATGTVEQFF
TRBJ2-3 | . | few | TRBV7-7 | TGTGCCAGCAGCTTAGGAGGCAGGGCCGACACAGATACGCAGTATTTT | CASSLGGRADTDTQYF
TRBJ2-2 | TRBD1 | few | TRBV5-1 | TGCGCCAGCAGCGTCCTTACAGGGGGCGCGAACACCGGGGAGCTGTTTTTT | CASSVLTGGANTGELFF
TRBJ2-3 | . | . | TRBV3-1/TRBV3-2 | TGTGCCAGCAGCCAAGGGAGGAGAGGCCTCACAGATACGCAGTATTTT | CASSQGRRGLTDTQYF
TRBJ2-1 | TRBD2 | . | TRBV19 | TGTGCCAGTAGTATGGGGCGGGGGGGCCCCCCGAGTTACAATGAGCAGTTCTTC | CASSMGRGGPPSYNEQFF
TRBJ2-5 | TRBD1 | . | TRBV15 | TGTGCCACCAGCAGGGACAGGGGGCCAGAGACCCAGTACTTC | CATSRDRGPETQYF
TRBJ2-1 | TRBD1 | . | TRBV12-5 | TGTGCTAGTGGTTTAGGGGACAGGGTATGGAATGAGCAGTTCTTC | CASGLGDRVWNEQFF
TRBJ1-3 | . | . | TRBV28 | TGTGCCAGCAGTTTTCTTAGCTCTGGAAACACCATATATTTT | CASSFLSSGNTIYF
TRBJ2-7 | . | . | TRBV7-2 | TGTGCCAGCAGCTTAGCCCCGGGACTGGAAAGCTCCTACGAGCAGTACTTC | CASSLAPGLESSYEQYF
TRBJ2-2 | . | few | TRBV2 | TGTGCCAGCAGACAGGATAACACCGGGGAGCTGTTTTTT | CASRQDNTGELFF
TRBJ2-7 | TRBD1 | . | TRBV5-6 | TGTGCCAGCAGCGCAACAGGGGGCGCAGTCAACGAGCAGTACTTC | CASSATGGAVNEQYF
TRBJ1-1 | . | . | TRBV7-8 | TGTGCCAGCAGCCTAAGGGAGGGCAATCCTGAAGCTTTCTTT | CASSLREGNPEAFF
TRBJ2-7 | TRBD2 | . | TRBV5-1 | TGCGCCAGCAGCCGATCCGGACTACAGAAACTAGCGGAGGGAATGAGCTCCTACGAGCAGTACTTC | CASSRSGLQKLAEGMSSYEQYF
TRBJ1-1 | TRBD1 | . | TRBV2 | TGTGCCAGCAGTGAATTACTAGGGGGCCTGACTGAAGCTTTCTTT | CASSELLGGLTEAFF
TRBJ2-1 | . | . | TRBV7-3 | TGTGCCAGCAGCTTCCGAGGCAACAATGAGCAGTTCTTC | CASSFRGNNEQFF
TRBJ2-7 | TRBD2 | once | TRBV18 | TGTGCCAGCTCACCACCGGGAGGGAGGGTTACCTACGAGCAGTACTTC | CASSPPGGRVTYEQYF
TRBJ1-5 | . | . | TRBV6-5 | TGTGCCAGCAACGAAGGCGGGCGGGGGAATCAGCCCCAGCATTTT | CASNEGGRGNQPQHF